This T cell receptor beta chain was captured by sequencing in a study of T-cell memory formation after mild COVID-19. TCRdb re-called the 5' RACE reads with MiXCR, one entry per CDR3 protein. This sample has about 240,000 distinct CDR3 sequences, with 8% to 9.5% found just once. Looked up from germline, CDR1 is MNHEY and CDR2 is SMNVEV (reference sequence). V lost 6 bases and J lost 4; bases outside the gene matches: 5. CDR3 size: 15 residues. Study-wide points: Later expanders leaned CD4+, whereas day 15 to 85 contracting clones were balanced CD4/CD8. Pre-infection memory showed some responding clones, and this suggested that cross-reactive memory joined.

Comments on this clonotype: The target antigen is unknown.

The specimen sequenced was PBMCs or a T cell subset sorted from them (not recorded which). This chain connects TRBV27 to TRBJ2-3, with 12 bases identical to TRBD2. The sequence was collected from a man aged 18-30 years who had mild COVID-19 (a few samples of this study predate the infection). Cell type and time point are not known. Written as DNA, the CDR3 is TGTGCCAGCAGCCTAGCGGGGGGGCTCCCAGATACGCAGTATTTT. This codes for CASSLAGGLPDTQYF.